This TCR beta chain was retrieved from a study of blood T cell repertoires in COVID-19. Whole-study context: The United States, Italy and Spain supplied acute and convalescent COVID-19 samples. Sources were T cells, B-cell-depleted T cells, or PBMCs; the material itself was cDNA or gDNA.

In the authors' methods: Amplification of reference gene primers provided the estimated nucleated cell counts. The repertoire was sequenced with immunoSEQ multiplex PCR; TCRdb's copy has only in-frame clones and lacks some. The V and J calls and clone size come from that table; D and trimming were worked out from the DNA. The sample carries about 190,000 clones, 80% to 90% recorded once. V dropped 1 base and J dropped 4 bases, with 6 bases sitting between them. CDR1 and CDR2 from the germline V gene are SGHRS and YFSETQ. The CDR3 is 13 residues long. This clone was recorded once. This TCR was recovered from a man aged 25-45 years with acute or convalescent COVID-19. The chain combines TRBV5-1 with TRBJ1-5; TRBD1 might be the D (6 bases). Sequenced sample: peripheral blood. CDR3 residues: CASSLRGNQPQHF. CDR3 bases: TGCGCCAGCAGCTTGAGGGGGAATCAGCCCCAGCATTTT. The whole variable domain, remainder taken from reference TRBV5-1 and TRBJ1-5, is KAGVTQTPRYLIKTRGQQVTLSCSPISGHRSVSWYQQTPGQGLQFLFEYFSETQRNKGNFPGRFSGRQFSNSRSEMNVSTLELGDSALYLCASSLRGNQPQHFGDGTRLSIL.